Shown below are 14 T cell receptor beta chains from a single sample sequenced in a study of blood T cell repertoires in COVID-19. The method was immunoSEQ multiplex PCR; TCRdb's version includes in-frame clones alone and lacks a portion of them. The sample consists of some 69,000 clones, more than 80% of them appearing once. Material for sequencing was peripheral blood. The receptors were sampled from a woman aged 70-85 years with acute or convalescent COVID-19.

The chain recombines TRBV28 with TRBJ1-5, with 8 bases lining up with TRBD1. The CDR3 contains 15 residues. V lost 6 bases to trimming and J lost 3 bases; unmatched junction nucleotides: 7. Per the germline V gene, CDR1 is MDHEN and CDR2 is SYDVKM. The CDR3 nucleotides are TGTGCCAGCAGACTCGGACAGGGCTACAATCAGCCCCAGCATTTT. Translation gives CASRLGQGYNQPQHF.

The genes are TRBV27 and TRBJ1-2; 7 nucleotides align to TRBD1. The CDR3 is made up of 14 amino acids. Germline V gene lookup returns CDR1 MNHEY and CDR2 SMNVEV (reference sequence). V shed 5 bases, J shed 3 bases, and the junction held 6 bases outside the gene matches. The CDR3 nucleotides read TGTGCCAGCAGTGCACAAGGGGGCGACTATGGCTACACCTTC. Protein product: CASSAQGGDYGYTF.

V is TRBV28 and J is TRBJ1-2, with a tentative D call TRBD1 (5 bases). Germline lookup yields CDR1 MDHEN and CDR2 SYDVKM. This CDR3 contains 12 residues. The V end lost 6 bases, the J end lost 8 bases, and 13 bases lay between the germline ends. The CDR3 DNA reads TGTGCCAGCAGCACAGGCGGGGGGGGCTACACCTTC. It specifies CASSTGGGGYTF.

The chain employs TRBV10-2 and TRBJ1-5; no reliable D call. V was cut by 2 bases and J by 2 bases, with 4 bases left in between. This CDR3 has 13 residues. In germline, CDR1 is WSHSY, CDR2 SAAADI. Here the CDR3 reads CASSELGNQPQHF. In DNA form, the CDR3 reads TGCGCCAGCAGTGAGCTAGGCAATCAGCCCCAGCATTTT.

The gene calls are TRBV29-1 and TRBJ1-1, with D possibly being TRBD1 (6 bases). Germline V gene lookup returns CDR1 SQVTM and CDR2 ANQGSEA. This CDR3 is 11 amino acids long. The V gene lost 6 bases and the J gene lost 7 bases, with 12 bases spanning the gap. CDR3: CSVPGHLEAFF. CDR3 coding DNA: TGCAGCGTCCCGGGACACCTTGAAGCTTTCTTT.

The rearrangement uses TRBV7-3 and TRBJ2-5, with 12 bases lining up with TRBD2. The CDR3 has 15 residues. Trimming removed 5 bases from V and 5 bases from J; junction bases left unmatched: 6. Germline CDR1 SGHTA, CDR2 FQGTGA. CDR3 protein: CASSQTSGSVETQYF. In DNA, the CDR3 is TGTGCCAGCAGCCAGACTAGCGGGAGTGTGGAGACCCAGTACTTC.

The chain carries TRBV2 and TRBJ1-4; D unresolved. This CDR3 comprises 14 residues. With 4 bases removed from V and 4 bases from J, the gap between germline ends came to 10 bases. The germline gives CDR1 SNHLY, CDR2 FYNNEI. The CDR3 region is CASSVGELNEKLFF. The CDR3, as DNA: TGTGCCAGCAGTGTCGGGGAACTTAATGAAAAACTGTTTTTT.

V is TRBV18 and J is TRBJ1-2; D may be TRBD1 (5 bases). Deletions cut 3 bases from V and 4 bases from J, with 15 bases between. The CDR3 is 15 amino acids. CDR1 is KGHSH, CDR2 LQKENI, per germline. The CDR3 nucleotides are TGTGCCAGCTCACCCGTCCAGACAGATAGCTATGGCTACACCTTC. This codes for CASSPVQTDSYGYTF. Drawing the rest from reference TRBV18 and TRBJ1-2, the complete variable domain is NAGVMQNPRHLVRRRGQEARLRCSPMKGHSHVYWYRQLPEEGLKFMVYLQKENIIDESGMPKERFSAEFPKEGPSILRIQQVVRGDSAAYFCASSPVQTDSYGYTFGSGTRLTVV.

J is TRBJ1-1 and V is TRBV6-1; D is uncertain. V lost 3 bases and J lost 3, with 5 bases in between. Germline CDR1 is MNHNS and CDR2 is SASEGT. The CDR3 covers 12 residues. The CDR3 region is CASSEDYTEAFF. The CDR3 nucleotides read TGTGCCAGCAGTGAGGACTACACTGAAGCTTTCTTT.

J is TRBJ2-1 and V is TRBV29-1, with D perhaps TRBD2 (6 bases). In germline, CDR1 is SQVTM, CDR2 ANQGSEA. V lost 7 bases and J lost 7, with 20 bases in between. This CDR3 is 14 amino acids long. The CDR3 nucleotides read TGCAGCGCCCTCGCTGGGCGGGGTAGGAATGAGCAGTTCTTC. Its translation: CSALAGRGRNEQFF.

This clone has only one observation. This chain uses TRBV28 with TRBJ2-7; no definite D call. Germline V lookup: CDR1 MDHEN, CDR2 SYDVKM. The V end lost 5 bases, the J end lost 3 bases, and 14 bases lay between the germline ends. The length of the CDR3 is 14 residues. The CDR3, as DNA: TGTGCCAGCAGTGGTACTAACGCCAACTACGAGCAGTACTTC. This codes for CASSGTNANYEQYF.

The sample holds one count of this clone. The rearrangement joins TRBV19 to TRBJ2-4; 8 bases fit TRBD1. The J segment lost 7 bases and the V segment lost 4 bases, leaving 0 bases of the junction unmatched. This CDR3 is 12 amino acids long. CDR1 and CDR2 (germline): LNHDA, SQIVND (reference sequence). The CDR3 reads CASSRQGNIQYF. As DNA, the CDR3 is TGTGCCAGTAGTAGACAGGGGAACATTCAGTACTTC.

This chain's CDR3 is CASSLRGRSNTEAFF. The CDR3 nucleotides are TGTGCCAGCAGCTTAAGGGGCAGATCGAACACTGAAGCTTTCTTT. The chain links TRBV7-6 to TRBJ1-1, with a possible D match to TRBD1 (5 bases). The germline CDR1 and CDR2 sequences are SGHVS and FNYEAQ. V dropped 2 bases and J dropped 1 base, with 11 bases sitting between them. The CDR3 has 15 amino acids.

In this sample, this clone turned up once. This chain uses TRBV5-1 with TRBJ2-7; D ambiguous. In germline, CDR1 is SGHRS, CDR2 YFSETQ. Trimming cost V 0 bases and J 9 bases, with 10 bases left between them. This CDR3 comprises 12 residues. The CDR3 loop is CASSLDREGQYF. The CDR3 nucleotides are TGCGCCAGCAGCTTGGACAGAGAAGGGCAGTACTTC. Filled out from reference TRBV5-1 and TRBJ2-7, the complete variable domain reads KAGVTQTPRYLIKTRGQQVTLSCSPISGHRSVSWYQQTPGQGLQFLFEYFSETQRNKGNFPGRFSGRQFSNSRSEMNVSTLELGDSALYLCASSLDREGQYFGPGTRLTVT.